This entry lists 14 T cell receptor beta chains sequenced from one sample in a study of long-term antiretroviral therapy in people with HIV. Sequencing relied on immunoSEQ assay v3.0, run at survey level. Profiled with immunoSEQ multiplex PCR; TCRdb holds only in-frame clones, not every one. The repertoire holds more than 15,000 clones, with roughly 78% as singletons. The sequencing used unsorted PBMCs, collected at the start of antiretroviral therapy, before treatment. These receptor sequences come from a woman aged 40 to 50 with HIV.

The rearrangement links TRBV5-1 to TRBJ1-5; 7 bases agree with TRBD1. This CDR3 region has 14 residues. V lost 5 bases to trimming and J lost 6 bases; unmatched junction nucleotides: 8. The germline gives CDR1 SGHRS, CDR2 YFSETQ. DNA for the CDR3: TGCGCCAGCAGGAAGGGACAGAATACTCAGCCCCAGCATTTT. As protein: CASRKGQNTQPQHF.

The V gene is TRBV10-3, the J gene TRBJ2-2; TRBD2 agrees at 8 bases. Germline V lookup: CDR1 ENHRY, CDR2 SYGVKD. This CDR3 has 12 amino acids. Trimming removed 10 bases from V and 7 bases from J; junction bases left unmatched: 5. The CDR3 coding sequence is TGTGCCACGGGAGGGGGGAGCGGGGAGCTGTTTTTT. Its translation is CATGGGSGELFF.

The rearrangement joins TRBV29-1 to TRBJ1-1; 9 bases align to TRBD1. Germline V gene sequence: CDR1 SQVTM, CDR2 ANQGSEA. Trimming took 6 bases from V and 2 from J; bases not matched to a gene: 10. There are 15 residues in the CDR3. CDR3 loop: CSVRAGQGINTEAFF. The CDR3 bases are TGCAGCGTGAGGGCTGGACAGGGGATTAACACTGAAGCTTTCTTT.

This clone came up a few times. The chain couples TRBV11-1 to TRBJ1-2, with D perhaps TRBD1 (5 bases). CDR1 is SGHAT and CDR2 is FQDESV in the germline V gene (reference sequence). V lost 5 bases to trimming and J lost 8 bases, with 9 bases between them. There are 11 residues in the CDR3. The CDR3: CASSARGGYTF. CDR3 DNA: TGTGCCAGCAGCGCGCGGGGGGGCTACACCTTC. The entire variable domain, with the rest obtained from reference TRBV11-1 and TRBJ1-2, is as follows: EAEVAQSPRYKITEKSQAVAFWCDPISGHATLYWYRQILGQGPELLVQFQDESVVDDSQLPKDRFSAERLKGVDSTLKIQPAELGDSAMYLCASSARGGYTFGSGTRLTVV.

The rearrangement links TRBV6-5 to TRBJ1-1, with 8 bases that match TRBD1. The junction had 7 bases not matched to a gene; V was cut back by 6 bases and J by 4 bases. This CDR3 region has 14 residues. Germline loops: CDR1 MNHEY, CDR2 SVGAGI. The CDR3 reads CASSDRGGSTEAFF. As DNA, the CDR3 is TGTGCCAGCAGCGACAGGGGCGGATCCACTGAAGCTTTCTTT.

The chain has TRBV29-1 and TRBJ2-2, with D perhaps TRBD1 (6 bases). Trimming took off 6 bases at V and 6 bases at J, with 20 bases between the two ends. The CDR3 spans 15 residues. Germline V gives CDR1 SQVTM, CDR2 ANQGSEA. CDR3 in DNA: TGCAGCGTCCCGGGTTTACAGGGCTATTCCGGGGAGCTGTTTTTT. It codes for CSVPGLQGYSGELFF.

In its sample, this clone was seen once. The sample contains more than one DNA sequence encoding this CDR3. The chain recombines TRBV2 with TRBJ1-1, with a weak D call TRBD1 (6 bases). The CDR3 sequence is 12 residues long. Germline CDR1 and CDR2: SNHLY and FYNNEI. The V end was cut by 6 bases, the J end by 2 bases, with 7 bases between. CDR3 nucleotide sequence: TGTGCCAGCAGGGGGGCAAACACTGAAGCTTTCTTT. Translation gives CASRGANTEAFF.

V gene TRBV29-1 combines with J gene TRBJ2-5, with 16 nucleotides matching TRBD2. The J segment lost 5 bases and the V segment lost 6 bases, leaving 12 bases of the junction unmatched. The CDR3 extends over 17 amino acids. Germline CDR1 is SQVTM and CDR2 is ANQGSEA. CDR3 region: CSVPGTSGGAPGETQYF. The CDR3 region has the DNA TGCAGCGTGCCCGGGACTAGCGGGGGGGCGCCCGGGGAGACCCAGTACTTC.

The chain employs TRBV6-1 and TRBJ1-1; TRBD1 aligns across 8 bases. From germline, CDR1 is MNHNS and CDR2 SASEGT. The trim removed 5 bases at V and 4 bases at J, leaving 6 bases unmatched. The CDR3 is 14 residues long. CDR3 nucleotides: TGTGCCAGCAGTTCCCCTGACAGGGGCACTGAAGCTTTCTTT. Translated: CASSSPDRGTEAFF.

The J gene is TRBJ1-2, the V gene TRBV6-6; 8 bases match TRBD1. Germline V gene sequence: CDR1 MNHNY, CDR2 SVGAGI (reference sequence). The ends lost 6 bases at V and 5 bases at J; junction bases unmatched: 5. The CDR3 is 13 amino acids. The CDR3 loop reads CASRDREGYGYTF. In DNA form, the CDR3 reads TGTGCCAGCAGGGACAGGGAGGGTTATGGCTACACCTTC.

Of note for this clone: The same CDR3 arises from other DNA sequences in this sample as well. The chain links TRBV27 to TRBJ2-7, with no clear D. The CDR3 extends over 12 amino acids. The ends were cut back, 6 bases at V and 7 bases at J, with 13 bases in the middle. Germline-derived CDR1 and CDR2 are MNHEY and SMNVEV (reference sequence). The CDR3 region is CASSHPPGEQYF. The CDR3 DNA reads TGTGCCAGCAGCCATCCCCCCGGGGAGCAGTACTTC.

The chain has TRBV29-1 and TRBJ2-3, with 10 bases aligning to TRBD1. Looked up from germline, CDR1 is SQVTM and CDR2 is ANQGSEA. V shed 7 bases, J shed 1 base, and the junction held 5 bases outside the gene matches. The CDR3 totals 14 residues. This CDR3 is CSAPGQGRTDTQYF. In DNA, the CDR3 is TGCAGCGCACCGGGACAGGGGCGCACAGATACGCAGTATTTT.

The rearrangement uses TRBV5-8 and TRBJ2-2; D is ambiguous. Looked up from germline, CDR1 is SGHTS and CDR2 is YDEGEE. Trimming shortened V by 6 bases and J by 7 bases, and 16 bases separated the two germline ends. The CDR3 totals 14 residues. The CDR3 DNA is TGTGCCAGCAACTCGGAAGGTTTGAACGGGGAGCTGTTTTTT. This gives the protein CASNSEGLNGELFF.

V is TRBV2 and J is TRBJ2-7; TRBD2 matches 12 bases. The V segment lost 3 bases and the J segment 3 bases; nucleotides outside the gene matches: 3. This CDR3 has 15 amino acids. Germline assignment: CDR1 SNHLY and CDR2 FYNNEI. This chain's CDR3 is CASSDLAGGYYEQYF. The CDR3 region has the DNA TGTGCCAGCAGTGATCTAGCGGGGGGGTACTACGAGCAGTACTTC.